This T cell receptor (beta chain) stems from a study of Tregs in tolerant kidney transplant recipients. Turning to the study itself: CD4+CD25+CD127- cells came from approximately three-day belatacept mixed lymphocyte reactions, some with roughly 5-day graft donor restimulation.

The study, taken as a whole, reports: Biological reproducibility was not directly addressed in this study.

Repertoires were generated with immunoSEQ multiplex PCR, while TCRdb's copy carries only in-frame clones and drops some. The sample lists about 44,000 clones, 95% occurring once. Trimming stripped 4 bases from V and 6 bases from J, with 9 bases between. Germline V gene sequence: CDR1 SQVTM, CDR2 ANQGSEA. CDR3 length: 11 amino acids. Remarks on this clone: Antigen: not known.

The receptor was isolated from a human donor in good health. V usage is TRBV29-1 and J usage is TRBJ1-2; no reliable D call. Sample: Tregs from blood cultured with allogeneic cells. CDR3 loop: CSVVVGHGYTF. CDR3 in DNA: TGCAGCGTTGTTGTAGGGCATGGCTACACCTTC.